This T cell receptor (beta chain) was captured by sequencing in a study of blood T cell repertoires in COVID-19. Study-wide background: The United States, Italy and Spain provided the acute and convalescent COVID-19 samples. The cDNA or gDNA used as material had been derived from T cells, B-cell-depleted T cells, or PBMCs.

Original processing methods: The authors estimated nucleated cell counts from reference gene primer amplification. The assay was immunoSEQ multiplex PCR, and TCRdb's table has in-frame clones only and misses some. The V and J calls and the clone size are those of that table, but D and trimming were determined from the DNA. Of tens of thousands of clones listed, over 75% are singletons. V lost 4 bases and J 6 bases, leaving 13 bases between the germline ends. The CDR3 runs to 15 residues. The V gene's germline CDR1 is MNHEY and CDR2 SVGAGI. Only a few counts were recorded for this clone. The sequence derives from a human donor with active COVID-19. The donor label of this sample is uncertain. The V gene is TRBV6-5, the J gene TRBJ1-6; tentatively, D is TRBD1 (5 bases). The source material was peripheral blood. CDR3 sequence reads: CASSSPGDPNSPLHF. The CDR3 nucleotides are TGTGCCAGCAGTTCCCCGGGGGATCCTAATTCACCCCTCCACTTT.